This TCR beta chain was identified in a study of T cells in Graves' hyperthyroidism and ophthalmopathy. The study's findings and limits: Ophthalmopathy, which appeared later, was predicted by the model a median about 6 months before onset.

This clonotype was seen a few times. Its antigen remains unidentified. It was uncontrolled infection, other autoimmune disease, pregnancy or lactation that excluded patients. Researchers amplified the TCR beta CDR3 regions from RNA transcripts. During a first-round RT-PCR of the TCR CDR3, the HTBI primer set was used. TCRdb fed the multiplex PCR reads into MiXCR, producing one record per CDR3 protein. The sample has approximately 400,000 distinct CDR3 sequences; more than 13% are singletons. The receptor's source is a woman aged 25 to 39 with Graves' hyperthyroidism. Sequencing was performed on blood.

CDR3 sequence: CASSAGFSYNEQFF. The CDR3 coding sequence is TGTGCCAGTAGCGCCGGATTCTCCTACAATGAGCAGTTCTTC. This chain joins TRBV19 and TRBJ2-1; D gene ambiguous. CDR1 is LNHDA and CDR2 is SQIVND in the germline V gene (reference sequence). CDR3 length: 14 amino acids. V was shortened by 6 bases and J by 0 bases, with 9 bases between the two germline ends.